The clone carrying this T cell receptor (beta chain) was picked up a small number of times. This sample was included in a study of response to subunit inactivated influenza vaccine. The CDR3 contains 16 residues. The V gene's germline CDR1 is MNHEY and CDR2 SMNVEV (reference sequence). Losses at the gene ends were 3 bases for V and 7 bases for J; bases not matched to a gene: 9. TCRdb redid the calling of the RT-PCR reads with MiXCR, one entry per CDR3 protein. Here the sample spans roughly 760,000 distinct CDR3 sequences, 21% being singletons. The sample in question was PBMCs from blood, obtained less than 6 days after vaccination. The V call is TRBV27, the J call TRBJ2-1; 10 bases fit TRBD1. The TCR was taken from a man aged 50-59 years who received an inactivated influenza vaccine. The CDR3 loop is CASSFGTGEKFNEQFF. The DNA of the CDR3 is TGTGCCAGCAGTTTTGGGACAGGGGAGAAGTTTAATGAGCAGTTCTTC.